This paragraph covers one TCR beta chain sequence. The antigen is undetermined. This sample was included in a study of pediatric ulcerative colitis. The study, taken as a whole, reports: Repertoires came from total lymphocyte DNA, so rare subsets like regulatory T cells may be missed.

Assay used: immunoSEQ multiplex PCR; TCRdb lists only in-frame clones, some missing. This table holds 40,000 to 55,000 clones, around 76% found once. V shed 6 bases and J 3 bases; nucleotides not matched to a gene: 5. The germline gives CDR1 WNHNN, CDR2 SYGVQD (reference sequence). The length of the CDR3 is 14 residues. The rectum was sampled with one to two pinch biopsies at colonoscopy. This sequence originates from a girl between 10 and 17 years old with moderate ulcerative colitis. Specimen: gut tissue. The chain has TRBV10-1 and TRBJ2-7; 10 nucleotides align to TRBD1. CDR3 bases: TGCGCCAGCAGCCTCGGGACAGGGGTCTACGAGCAGTACTTC. This codes for CASSLGTGVYEQYF.